This is a list of T cell receptor beta chains from one sample in a study of CD8 T cells in Susac syndrome. TCRdb fed the immunoSEQ multiplex PCR reads into MiXCR, producing one record per CDR3 protein. There are approximately 120,000 distinct CDR3 sequences in the sample; 95% to 98% occur only once, and more than 0.08% lies in the top ten. Sequences were obtained from CD4+ T cells from PBMCs. These receptors all stem from a human donor in good health. Each CDR3 is given with its conserved first and last residue. A D gene is named only where the DNA matches it firmly. Size is stated for part of the rows, as once, few or many counts, or as a class when the clone is expanded.

TRBJ2-1 NA TRBV4-1 NA TGCGCCAGCAGCCCCTTAGTGTACAATGAGCAGTTCTTC CASSPLVYNEQFF
TRBJ1-2 NA TRBV18 NA TGTGCCAGCTCCTCTCCAGGACAGGGCTACACCTTC CASSSPGQGYTF
TRBJ1-6 NA TRBV12-3/TRBV12-4 TRBD1 TGTGCCAGCAGTACCGGGACAGGGATTTCACCCCTCCACTTT CASSTGTGISPLHF
TRBJ1-2 NA TRBV2 NA TGTGCCAGCAGTGAGGACAACACTAACTATGGCTACACCTTC CASSEDNTNYGYTF
TRBJ2-3 NA TRBV5-1 NA TGCGCCAGCCGGAAGGGAATCACAGATACGCAGTATTTT CASRKGITDTQYF
TRBJ2-7 NA TRBV7-3 TRBD2 TGTGCCAGCAGCTTCAGCGGGAGGCACGAGCAGTACTTC CASSFSGRHEQYF
TRBJ1-2 NA TRBV23-1 TRBD1 TGCGCCAGCAGCGGACAGGGAGACGGCTATGGCTACACCTTC CASSGQGDGYGYTF
TRBJ2-7 NA TRBV6-2/TRBV6-3 TRBD2 TGTGCCAGCAGTTACCCAGGACTAGTCATATCCTACGAGCAGTACTTC CASSYPGLVISYEQYF
TRBJ2-3 NA TRBV27 NA TGTGCCAGCAGTCCATCTAGCGGCTGGGGGCAAGATACGCAGTATTTT CASSPSSGWGQDTQYF
TRBJ2-3 NA TRBV2 NA TGTGCCAGCTACAGGACTAGCACAGATACGCAGTATTTT CASYRTSTDTQYF
TRBJ2-5 NA TRBV9 NA TGTGCCAGCAGCGTAATGGGATGGGGACAAGAGACCCAGTACTTC CASSVMGWGQETQYF
TRBJ1-1 NA TRBV5-1 NA TGCGCCAGCAGCTCGGGACTTCCCGAGGGCACTGAAGCTTTCTTT CASSSGLPEGTEAFF
TRBJ1-1 NA TRBV7-9 NA TGTGCCAGCACCTATACATTGAACACTGAAGCTTTCTTT CASTYTLNTEAFF
TRBJ2-1 NA TRBV4-2 NA TGTGCCAGCAGCCAAGTCGGGGGGCCGGGAAATGAGCAGTTCTTC CASSQVGGPGNEQFF
TRBJ1-1 NA TRBV27 TRBD1 TGTGCCAGCGGGCCTTGGCAAGGGACAGCGAACACTGAAGCTTTCTTT CASGPWQGTANTEAFF
TRBJ2-7 NA TRBV7-9 NA TGTGCCAGCAGCTTAGATCCCGGTAGTAGAAGGAGAAGGCCCTACGAGCAGTACTTC CASSLDPGSRRRRPYEQYF
TRBJ2-7 NA TRBV25-1 NA TGTGCCAGCAGTGCATCAGGGGTGGGGGGGTCCTACGAGCAGTACTTC CASSASGVGGSYEQYF
TRBJ2-3 NA TRBV5-6 TRBD1 TGTGCCAGCAGACCGGCAGGGGACAGGGTACCGCAGTATTTT CASRPAGDRVPQYF
TRBJ1-6 NA TRBV7-2 NA TGTGCCAGCAGCCCACGACAAGGGCAAGGCTCACCCCTCCACTTT CASSPRQGQGSPLHF
TRBJ1-1 NA TRBV3-1 NA TGTGCCAGCAGCCAAGTCTCTGGGACTGAAGCTTTCTTT CASSQVSGTEAFF
TRBJ2-7 NA TRBV6-2/TRBV6-3 NA TGTGCCAGCAGAGGAGGGGTTATCTACGAGCAGTACTTC CASRGGVIYEQYF
TRBJ1-3 NA TRBV5-1 NA TGCGCCAGCAGCCCGGACGGTGACTCTGGAAACACCATATATTTT CASSPDGDSGNTIYF
TRBJ2-7 NA TRBV5-1 TRBD1 TGCGCCAGCAGCTTACTCCGAACCGATATCGGGACAGCTACCTACGAGCAGTACTTC CASSLLRTDIGTATYEQYF
TRBJ1-2 NA TRBV7-8 NA TGTGCCAGCAGCTTAACGGACAGCCTTTATGGCTACACCTTC CASSLTDSLYGYTF
TRBJ1-2 NA TRBV7-2 TRBD1 TGTGCCAGCAGCTTAGAAGGGACAGGGCTTGGCTACACCTTC CASSLEGTGLGYTF
TRBJ2-4 NA TRBV18 TRBD1 TGTGCCAGCTCACCCGCTCCACTCACAGGGGGCGGCTCGGGCAAAAACATTCAGTACTTC CASSPAPLTGGGSGKNIQYF
TRBJ2-1 NA TRBV6-4 NA TGTGCCAGCAGCGAGGTCGCGGGTAGCTCCTACAATGAGCAGTTCTTC CASSEVAGSSYNEQFF
TRBJ2-7 NA TRBV29-1 NA TGCAGCGTTGGATGGGCGGAAGGGGGGGAGCAGTACTTC CSVGWAEGGEQYF
TRBJ2-5 NA TRBV3-1 TRBD2 TGTGCCAGCAGCCAAGAAGGGATAGCGGGAACGGTAGGAGAGACCCAGTACTTC CASSQEGIAGTVGETQYF
TRBJ2-7 once TRBV3-1 NA TGTGCCAGCAGCTCCCTGTCCAGGGACAACGAGCAGTACTTC CASSSLSRDNEQYF
TRBJ2-3 NA TRBV18 NA TGTGCCAGCTCTTACGGGGGCGCAAGCACAGATACGCAGTATTTT CASSYGGASTDTQYF
TRBJ2-7 NA TRBV20-1 NA TGCAGTGCCGAGAACAGGGAGAAGACCTACGAGCAGTACTTC CSAENREKTYEQYF
TRBJ2-5 NA TRBV19 NA TGTGCTTCGGCGGGGCTAGGGGAGACCCAGTACTTC CASAGLGETQYF
TRBJ1-5 NA TRBV12-5 NA TGTGCTAGTGGTTTGGACACTCAGCCCCAGCATTTT CASGLDTQPQHF
TRBJ1-2 NA TRBV5-4 NA TGTGCCAGCAGCATACAGGAGGGTGGCTACACCTTC CASSIQEGGYTF
TRBJ1-5 NA TRBV2 TRBD1 TGTGCCAGCAGTCGGACAGGGAGCAATCAGCCCCAGCATTTT CASSRTGSNQPQHF
TRBJ2-6 few TRBV28 NA TGTGCCAGCAGTTTTCGTGGATCTGGGGCCAACGTCCTGACTTTC CASSFRGSGANVLTF
TRBJ2-1 NA TRBV18 NA TGTGCCAGCTCACCGGACAGCGATGAGCAGTTCTTC CASSPDSDEQFF
TRBJ2-1 NA TRBV12-3/TRBV12-4 TRBD2 TGTGCCAGCAGTCCTTGGCAAGCGGGGGGGCTTGAGAGTGAGCAGTTCTTC CASSPWQAGGLESEQFF
TRBJ2-2 NA TRBV18 TRBD2 TGTGCCAGCTCTAACGGACTAGCGGGCACCGGGGAGCTGTTTTTT CASSNGLAGTGELFF
TRBJ2-2 NA TRBV6-5 TRBD2 TGTGCCAGCAGTTCGAGCGGGAGTCGGGCCGGGGAGCTGTTTTTT CASSSSGSRAGELFF
TRBJ1-1 NA TRBV18 NA TGTGCCAGCTCACCGATTGACAGCCTGAACACTGAAGCTTTCTTT CASSPIDSLNTEAFF
TRBJ2-2 NA TRBV25-1 TRBD2 TGTGCCAGCAGTGAACCCCTGGGGAGAGCGGGAACGAACACCGGGGAGCTGTTTTTT CASSEPLGRAGTNTGELFF
TRBJ2-7 NA TRBV9 NA TGTGCCAGCAGCGGTACCGGGACGGCTCCTACCGAGCAGTACTTC CASSGTGTAPTEQYF
TRBJ2-7 NA TRBV10-3 NA TGTGCCATCAGTGGGGGACCAATTGACGAGCAGTACTTC CAISGGPIDEQYF
TRBJ2-7 NA TRBV2 TRBD1 TGTGCCAGCAGTGCCGGGACAGGGGGCTCCTACGAGCAGTACTTC CASSAGTGGSYEQYF